A single T cell receptor beta chain is shown here with its context. The CDR3 spans 13 residues. Germline-derived CDR1 and CDR2 are LGHDT and YNNKEL (reference sequence). After removal of 4 bases from V and 16 bases from J, the junction contained 10 bases not matched to a gene. When the RNA was reverse transcribed, random hexamers were used with an input of roughly 0.45 to 1 ug. One entry per CDR3 protein results from TCRdb running MiXCR on the immunoSEQ multiplex PCR reads. The sample lists approximately 150,000 distinct CDR3 sequences, approximately 94% occurring once. This sample is drawn from a study of CD8 T cells in Susac syndrome.

The chain is built from TRBV3-1 and TRBJ2-1, with 10 bases that match TRBD2. The sample comprised CD4+ T cells from PBMCs. The TCR comes from a human donor in good health. The CDR3, as DNA: TGTGCCAGCAGCCCAGCGGGAGGGCCCTCGGAATTCTTC. Protein: CASSPAGGPSEFF.